These T cell receptor beta chains were read from a single sample in a study of blood T cell repertoires in COVID-19. This table comes from immunoSEQ multiplex PCR, and its TCRdb copy is limited to in-frame clones, with some not included. The table lists 100,000 or so clones, approximately 82% of them singletons. Source material: peripheral blood. These receptors originate from a man aged 60 to 69 with active or convalescent COVID-19. Both conserved end residues are part of each CDR3. The D gene is left open where the match is weak. Where a row states a size, it is once, few, many or the class of an expanded clone; other rows omit it.

v_gene: TRBV18; d_gene: .; j_gene: TRBJ1-1; abundance: .; CDR3aa: CASSPFLQGDTEAFF; CDR3nt: TGTGCCAGCTCACCTTTCCTCCAGGGCGACACTGAAGCTTTCTTT
v_gene: TRBV6-1; d_gene: TRBD2; j_gene: TRBJ2-1; abundance: .; CDR3aa: CASSEPRLAGNNEQFF; CDR3nt: TGTGCCAGCAGTGAACCAAGACTAGCGGGGAACAATGAGCAGTTCTTC
v_gene: TRBV2; d_gene: TRBD1; j_gene: TRBJ1-5; abundance: few; CDR3aa: CASSWTGTFQPQHF; CDR3nt: TGTGCCAGCAGTTGGACAGGGACTTTCCAGCCCCAGCATTTT
v_gene: TRBV19; d_gene: .; j_gene: TRBJ1-2; abundance: .; CDR3aa: CASSWADRLGYTF; CDR3nt: TGTGCCAGTAGCTGGGCAGACCGTTTGGGCTACACCTTC
v_gene: TRBV14; d_gene: .; j_gene: TRBJ2-3; abundance: .; CDR3aa: CASSYRPGTHTQYF; CDR3nt: TGTGCCAGCAGTTATAGACCGGGTACACATACGCAGTATTTT
v_gene: TRBV13; d_gene: .; j_gene: TRBJ1-1; abundance: .; CDR3aa: CASSYEGENTEAFF; CDR3nt: TGTGCCAGCAGCTACGAGGGTGAGAACACTGAAGCTTTCTTT
v_gene: TRBV7-8; d_gene: TRBD1; j_gene: TRBJ2-1; abundance: once; CDR3aa: CASSLNRGWDNEQFF; CDR3nt: TGTGCCAGCAGCTTAAACAGGGGCTGGGACAATGAGCAGTTCTTC
v_gene: TRBV4-3; d_gene: .; j_gene: TRBJ2-6; abundance: few; CDR3aa: CASSQASVISSGANVLTF; CDR3nt: TGCGCCAGCAGCCAAGCTTCAGTCATCTCCTCTGGGGCCAACGTCCTGACTTTC
v_gene: TRBV10-3; d_gene: TRBD1; j_gene: TRBJ1-1; abundance: .; CDR3aa: CAISADRGSTGGTEAFF; CDR3nt: TGTGCCATCAGCGCCGACCGGGGATCAACAGGGGGCACTGAAGCTTTCTTT
v_gene: TRBV5-1; d_gene: TRBD2; j_gene: TRBJ2-2; abundance: .; CDR3aa: CASSLRLAGGSTGELFF; CDR3nt: TGCGCCAGCAGCTTGAGGCTAGCGGGAGGGAGCACCGGGGAGCTGTTTTTT